This passage covers 14 T cell receptor beta chains from one sample sequenced in a study of blood T cell repertoires in COVID-19. The repertoire was sequenced with immunoSEQ multiplex PCR; TCRdb's copy has only in-frame clones and lacks some. The data hold 200,000 to 250,000 clones, with roughly 88% observed a single time. Sample: peripheral blood. Every receptor here comes from a man aged 18 to 35 with active or convalescent COVID-19.

The genes are TRBV15 and TRBJ2-7; no clear D. CDR1 and CDR2 from the germline V gene are LNHNV and YYDKDF (reference sequence). The CDR3 runs 13 residues. The V gene lost 0 bases and the J gene lost 2 bases, with 5 bases spanning the gap. The CDR3 reads CATSREYTYEQYF. The CDR3 DNA sequence: TGTGCCACCAGCAGAGAATACACCTACGAGCAGTACTTC.

This clone was seen a single time. The V gene is TRBV10-2, the J gene TRBJ2-3; 8 bases are shared with TRBD1. Germline V gene data show CDR1 as WSHSY and CDR2 as SAAADI. This CDR3 spans 18 amino acids. V dropped 10 bases and J dropped 0; count of bases not matched to a gene: 18. CDR3 sequence: CATDVPGQAVLSTDTQYF. CDR3 sequence (DNA): TGCGCCACCGACGTCCCGGGACAGGCCGTCTTGAGCACAGATACGCAGTATTTT.

The chain combines TRBV16 with TRBJ1-4, with D unresolved. V was trimmed by 7 bases and J by 0 bases, leaving 12 bases between them. There are 15 residues in the CDR3. From germline, CDR1 is KGHSY and CDR2 FQNENV. CDR3 in DNA: TGTGCCAGCACTCCCCGGGTTGCAACTAATGAAAAACTGTTTTTT. As protein: CASTPRVATNEKLFF.

The chain couples TRBV29-1 to TRBJ2-7; 11 nucleotides line up with TRBD1. CDR3 length: 12 amino acids. Germline V gives CDR1 SQVTM, CDR2 ANQGSEA. The V and J ends lost 6 bases and 5 bases, in that order; junction bases with no gene match: 3. The CDR3 sequence: CSVGQGANEQYF. The CDR3 DNA sequence: TGCAGCGTCGGACAGGGGGCAAACGAGCAGTACTTC.

The V gene is TRBV30, the J gene TRBJ2-2, with 9 bases identical to TRBD2. With V trimmed by 8 bases and J by 7 bases, 20 bases remained unmatched. From germline, CDR1 is GTSNPN and CDR2 SVGIG (reference sequence). This CDR3 has 17 residues. CDR3 sequence: CAAARGTSGSKRGELFF. The CDR3 DNA reads TGTGCCGCCGCGCGAGGTACTAGCGGGTCGAAGCGCGGGGAGCTGTTTTTT.

The chain is built from TRBV6-5 and TRBJ2-3; 11 nucleotides line up with TRBD2. The V gene end was trimmed by 6 bases and the J gene end by 4 bases; junction bases not matched to a gene: 6. The CDR3 runs to 15 residues. Germline V gives CDR1 MNHEY, CDR2 SVGAGI. The CDR3 sequence: CASRQLAGAPDTQYF. The DNA for the CDR3 is TGTGCCAGCAGGCAACTAGCGGGAGCCCCAGATACGCAGTATTTT.

In this sample, this clone turned up once. This sequence joins TRBV2 and TRBJ1-4, with TRBD1 matching over 9 bases. This CDR3 spans 18 amino acids. J was trimmed by 3 bases and V by 6 bases; bases with no gene match: 14. Per the germline V gene, CDR1 is SNHLY and CDR2 is FYNNEI. The CDR3 DNA reads as TGTGCCAGCAGGAGCCCTCGGGACAGGGCCGAGGCTAATGAAAAACTGTTTTTT. Its translation: CASRSPRDRAEANEKLFF.

This chain links TRBV5-6 with TRBJ1-5; D call uncertain. The CDR3 totals 14 residues. The V gene lost 0 bases and the J gene lost 4 bases, with 8 bases spanning the gap. CDR1 and CDR2 from the germline V gene are SGHDT and YYEEEE. The CDR3 nucleotides read TGTGCCAGCAGCTTGGGGCAGGCAAATCAGCCCCAGCATTTT. Amino acids: CASSLGQANQPQHF.

V gene TRBV9 combines with J gene TRBJ2-7; TRBD2 matches at 7 bases. The CDR3 spans 20 residues. The germline gives CDR1 SGDLS, CDR2 YYNGEE. Trimming cost V 0 bases and J 0 bases; bases outside gene matches: 18. The CDR3 loop reads CASSVAPGPPLGLVSYEQYF. The CDR3 DNA reads TGTGCCAGCAGCGTAGCCCCCGGACCCCCCCTAGGACTAGTCTCCTACGAGCAGTACTTC.

The CDR3 region has the DNA TGCGCCAGCAGCTTGCTCCTAGCGGGAGGATCCTCCACCTACGAGCAGTACTTC. Translating it yields CASSLLLAGGSSTYEQYF. The rearrangement links TRBV5-1 to TRBJ2-7, with TRBD2 matching 11 bases. J was trimmed by 2 bases and V by 1 base; bases with no gene match: 11. In germline, CDR1 is SGHRS, CDR2 YFSETQ. This CDR3 spans 18 amino acids. The complete variable domain, with remaining parts taken from reference TRBV5-1 and TRBJ2-7, reads KAGVTQTPRYLIKTRGQQVTLSCSPISGHRSVSWYQQTPGQGLQFLFEYFSETQRNKGNFPGRFSGRQFSNSRSEMNVSTLELGDSALYLCASSLLLAGGSSTYEQYFGPGTRLTVT.

This sequence joins TRBV19 and TRBJ1-1; D not certain. This CDR3 has 12 residues. V lost 6 bases and J lost 0, with 5 bases in between. Germline CDR1 is LNHDA and CDR2 is SQIVND (reference sequence). CDR3 nucleotide sequence: TGTGCCAGTAGATTTATGAACACTGAAGCTTTCTTT. As protein: CASRFMNTEAFF.

CDR3 region: CASSAPQRGSETQYF. The CDR3 DNA follows: TGCGCCAGCAGTGCTCCCCAACGCGGGAGTGAGACCCAGTACTTC. This chain connects TRBV10-2 to TRBJ2-5; TRBD2 aligns across 7 bases. Trimming cost V 4 bases and J 5 bases; bases outside gene matches: 10. Germline lookup yields CDR1 WSHSY and CDR2 SAAADI. CDR3 size: 15 residues.

This clone has only one observation. This chain connects TRBV27 to TRBJ1-2; 9 bases are shared with TRBD1. Germline V lookup: CDR1 MNHEY, CDR2 SMNVEV (reference sequence). The CDR3 length is 13 residues. J lost 6 bases, V lost 8 bases, and 7 bases had no gene match. CDR3 in DNA: TGTGCCAGCTTACGGGACAGGGTCCATGGCTACACCTTC. As protein: CASLRDRVHGYTF.

J is TRBJ1-3 and V is TRBV5-1; D is perhaps TRBD1 (6 bases). V was shortened by 0 bases and J by 2 bases, with 12 bases between the two germline ends. This CDR3 contains 16 residues. Germline values: CDR1 SGHRS, CDR2 YFSETQ. In DNA form, the CDR3 reads TGCGCCAGCAGCTTGGAGGCAGGGGCGGCTGGAAACACCATATATTTT. It is translated as CASSLEAGAAGNTIYF.